The present entry profiles one T cell receptor (beta chain) with its context. The antigen remains unidentified. Germline-derived CDR1 and CDR2 are SGHTA and FQGNSA. The trim removed 7 bases at V and 7 bases at J, leaving 8 bases unmatched. The CDR3 sequence is 13 residues long. The source of the sample is a study of blood T cells in healthy people across ages. General study findings and limits: CMV infection status of these donors was not known. While age rose, TCR beta diversity per million T cells dropped in a roughly linear way.

A sample-barcoded 5' primer and a J-beta primer mix were used in a second PCR of about 7 to 11 cycles. A template-switch adaptor containing 12 random nucleotides labeled each cDNA molecule. All samples gave at least 2.5 million CDR3-containing paired-end reads. TCRdb re-called the 5' RACE reads with MiXCR, one entry per CDR3 protein. In the table there are about 800,000 distinct CDR3 sequences, more than 45% of which are singletons. The source material was blood. The chain joins TRBV7-2 to TRBJ2-5; 8 positions match TRBD2. This receptor was identified in a man younger than 40 in good health. Here the CDR3 DNA reads TGTGCCAGCACCGCCCAAGGGACTAGGACCCAGTACTTC. Protein: CASTAQGTRTQYF.